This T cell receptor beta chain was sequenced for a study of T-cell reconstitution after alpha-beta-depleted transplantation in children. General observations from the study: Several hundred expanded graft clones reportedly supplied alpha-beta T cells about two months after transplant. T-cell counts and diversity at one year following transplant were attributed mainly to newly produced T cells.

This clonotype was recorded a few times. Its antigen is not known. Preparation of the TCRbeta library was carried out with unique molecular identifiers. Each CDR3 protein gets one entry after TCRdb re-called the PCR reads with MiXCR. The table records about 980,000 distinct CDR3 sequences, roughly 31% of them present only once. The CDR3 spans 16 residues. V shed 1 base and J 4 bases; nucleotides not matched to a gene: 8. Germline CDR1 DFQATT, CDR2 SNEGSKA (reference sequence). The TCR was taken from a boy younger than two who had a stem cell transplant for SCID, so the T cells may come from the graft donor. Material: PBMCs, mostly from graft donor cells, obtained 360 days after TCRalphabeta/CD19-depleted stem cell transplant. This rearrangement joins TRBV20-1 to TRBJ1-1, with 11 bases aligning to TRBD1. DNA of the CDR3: TGCAGTGCTAGAGGCCATATGGGGACAGGGGGCACTGAAGCTTTCTTT. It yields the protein CSARGHMGTGGTEAFF.